This entry lists 19 T cell receptor beta chains sequenced from one sample in a study of blood T cell repertoires in COVID-19. Here immunoSEQ multiplex PCR was the method, and the copy in TCRdb shows in-frame clones only, minus some. Found here are 150,000 to 200,000 clones, 75% to 90% of them singletons; the top ten hold roughly 8%. The sequencing sample was made of peripheral blood. Receptors were obtained from a woman between 55 and 75 years old with acute or convalescent COVID-19.

This clone came up a few times. V gene TRBV19 combines with J gene TRBJ1-5; D not certain. Germline V gene data show CDR1 as LNHDA and CDR2 as SQIVND (reference sequence). Trimming removed 7 bases from V and 5 bases from J, with 12 bases in between. This CDR3 has 13 amino acids. CDR3 bases: TGTGCCAGTAACCTGAACCGGGATCAGCCCCAGCATTTT. Translating gives CASNLNRDQPQHF. The full variable domain, rest sourced from reference TRBV19 and TRBJ1-5, is DGGITQSPKYLFRKEGQNVTLSCEQNLNHDAMYWYRQDPGQGLRLIYYSQIVNDFQKGDIAEGYSVSREKKESFPLTVTSAQKNPTAFYLCASNLNRDQPQHFGDGTRLSIL.

The J gene is TRBJ1-3, the V gene TRBV28, with D unclear. Trimming pared 5 bases from V and 0 bases from J, leaving 11 bases between. Germline CDR1 is MDHEN and CDR2 is SYDVKM. This CDR3 spans 15 amino acids. The CDR3 DNA sequence: TGTGCCAGCAGTACCCTGCCTAGCTCTGGAAACACCATATATTTT. It yields the protein CASSTLPSSGNTIYF.

The gene calls are TRBV28 and TRBJ1-5; D is unclear. The V gene lost 6 bases and the J gene lost 9 bases, with 12 bases spanning the gap. Germline V lookup: CDR1 MDHEN, CDR2 SYDVKM. The CDR3 extends over 12 amino acids. CDR3 sequence: CASSLAQTPQHF. DNA for the CDR3: TGTGCCAGCAGCCTAGCCCAAACGCCCCAGCATTTT.

V and J are TRBV28 and TRBJ1-1, with D uncertain. V was trimmed by 6 bases and J by 4 bases, leaving 12 bases between them. Germline-derived CDR1 and CDR2 are MDHEN and SYDVKM. CDR3 length equals 13 residues. CDR3 sequence reads: CASRHPEVTEAFF. DNA for the CDR3: TGTGCCAGCAGGCACCCGGAGGTCACTGAAGCTTTCTTT.

This clone was seen only a few times. This chain uses TRBV6-6 with TRBJ1-1; a possible D gene is TRBD1 (5 bases). The V gene's germline CDR1 is MNHNY and CDR2 SVGAGI (reference sequence). The germline V and J ends were trimmed by 5 bases and 1 base, with 11 bases remaining between them. The CDR3 is 14 amino acids. CDR3 residues: CASSTPTGNTEAFF. The CDR3 DNA is TGTGCCAGCAGTACCCCCACAGGGAACACTGAAGCTTTCTTT.

Points on this clone: The junction differs from germline at one of its ends, possibly a read error. V and J are TRBV6-1 and TRBJ2-2, with 7 bases that match TRBD1. This CDR3 contains 15 residues. Looked up from germline, CDR1 is MNHNS and CDR2 is SASEGT. The CDR3 sequence: CASRETGLNTGELFF. The DNA of the CDR3 is TGTGCCAGCCGTGAGACAGGGCTTAACACCGGGGAGCTGTTTTTT.

The chain recombines TRBV6-6 with TRBJ1-1, with a tentative D call TRBD1 (6 bases). The CDR3 contains 14 residues. Trimming pared 5 bases from V and 1 base from J, leaving 11 bases between. Germline V CDR1 and CDR2: MNHNY, SVGAGI (reference sequence). The CDR3 DNA is TGTGCCAGCAGTAGTCTAGGGGGGAACACTGAAGCTTTCTTT. Its translation: CASSSLGGNTEAFF.

The genes are TRBV12-5 and TRBJ2-4, with 9 bases aligning to TRBD2. The germline V gene encodes CDR1 LGHNT and CDR2 FRNRAP. CDR3 length: 17 residues. Germline trimming cut 5 bases from V and 0 bases from J; bases unmatched to any gene: 8. The CDR3 loop is CASGLGLARIAKNIQYF. The CDR3 DNA reads TGTGCTAGTGGTCTCGGACTAGCGAGGATAGCCAAAAACATTCAGTACTTC.

The rearrangement joins TRBV5-4 to TRBJ2-3; perhaps TRBD1 as D (6 bases). Trimming shortened V by 4 bases and J by 0 bases, and 15 bases separated the two germline ends. CDR1 is SGHNT, CDR2 YYREEE, per germline (reference sequence). The CDR3 covers 16 residues. The CDR3 DNA reads TGTGCCAGCAGCCCCTACCGGACAGCTAGCACAGATACGCAGTATTTT. Encoded protein: CASSPYRTASTDTQYF.

The rearrangement joins TRBV6-5 to TRBJ1-1, with a possible D match to TRBD1 (5 bases). The CDR3 runs to 14 residues. Germline V gene data show CDR1 as MNHEY and CDR2 as SVGAGI. Trimming shortened V by 5 bases and J by 10 bases, and 20 bases separated the two germline ends. CDR3 residues: CASSPGNPSSRAFF. DNA for the CDR3: TGTGCCAGCAGTCCAGGGAACCCAAGCTCCAGAGCTTTCTTT.

The chain carries TRBV18 and TRBJ2-7, with a possible D match to TRBD2 (6 bases). The CDR3 spans 15 residues. V was clipped by 6 bases and J by 4 bases, with 19 bases between them. Germline CDR1 reads KGHSH; CDR2 reads LQKENI. The CDR3 reads CASSSDGRLNYEQYF. CDR3 sequence (DNA): TGTGCCAGCTCGTCTGACGGGAGACTAAATTACGAGCAGTACTTC.

This sequence joins TRBV19 and TRBJ1-2; 8 positions match TRBD1. This CDR3 region has 15 residues. V lost 3 bases and J lost 3; bases outside the gene matches: 6. The germline gives CDR1 LNHDA, CDR2 SQIVND (reference sequence). CDR3 DNA: TGTGCCAGTAGTATCGGACAGGGCTGGCACTATGGCTACACCTTC. Protein sequence: CASSIGQGWHYGYTF.

The V and J genes are TRBV19 and TRBJ2-7; TRBD2 might be the D (5 bases). Germline V CDR1 and CDR2: LNHDA, SQIVND (reference sequence). This CDR3 spans 14 amino acids. V was shortened by 2 bases and J by 7 bases, with 15 bases between the two germline ends. The CDR3 here is CASSISPVPGEQYF. Here the CDR3 DNA reads TGTGCCAGTAGTATATCCCCAGTCCCGGGGGAGCAGTACTTC.

The chain recombines TRBV4-1 with TRBJ2-1, with D possibly matching TRBD2 (6 bases). The CDR3 runs to 13 residues. Trimming left V 5 bases short and J 7 bases short, with 12 bases between. Germline loops: CDR1 MGHRA, CDR2 YSYEKL. The CDR3 DNA follows: TGCGCCAGCAGCTACGAGACTAGAAATGAGCAGTTCTTC. It is translated as CASSYETRNEQFF.

The chain uses TRBV10-3 and TRBJ1-1; 11 bases agree with TRBD1. Losses at the gene ends were 8 bases for V and 1 base for J; bases not matched to a gene: 3. The CDR3 runs 14 residues. CDR1 ENHRY and CDR2 SYGVKD come from the germline V gene. The chain's CDR3 is CAIAGTGGNTEAFF. CDR3 sequence (DNA): TGTGCCATCGCCGGGACAGGGGGGAACACTGAAGCTTTCTTT.

The genes are TRBV28 and TRBJ1-5; possible D gene TRBD1, 6 bases. Germline V gives CDR1 MDHEN, CDR2 SYDVKM. V was clipped by 2 bases and J by 4 bases, with 9 bases between them. CDR3 size: 14 residues. CDR3 sequence (DNA): TGTGCCAGCAGTTTAGGACAGCTTAATCAGCCCCAGCATTTT. Translating it yields CASSLGQLNQPQHF.

The rearrangement joins TRBV6-5 to TRBJ1-2; D uncertain. The CDR3 loop spans 14 amino acids. The germline gives CDR1 MNHEY, CDR2 SVGAGI. Trimming removed 8 bases from V and 6 bases from J, with 19 bases in between. The CDR3 is CASCENSQVDGYTF. DNA of the CDR3: TGTGCCAGCTGCGAAAATTCCCAAGTCGATGGCTACACCTTC.

The rearrangement links TRBV30 to TRBJ1-2; 9 positions agree with TRBD1. The CDR3 runs to 13 residues. The V and J ends lost 4 bases and 8 bases, in that order; junction bases with no gene match: 8. Germline V lookup: CDR1 GTSNPN, CDR2 SVGIG (reference sequence). CDR3 bases: TGTGCCTGGACCCGGGACAGGGCGGGGGGCTACACCTTC. Encoded protein: CAWTRDRAGGYTF.

This chain connects TRBV19 to TRBJ1-5; 7 nucleotides match TRBD1. CDR3 length: 15 residues. Germline-derived CDR1 and CDR2 are LNHDA and SQIVND (reference sequence). The junction had 8 bases not matched to a gene; V was cut back by 1 base and J by 8 bases. The CDR3 reads CASSIALTGFEPQHF. The CDR3 nucleotides read TGTGCCAGTAGTATAGCCCTGACAGGGTTTGAGCCCCAGCATTTT. Full variable domain (missing parts from reference TRBV19 and TRBJ1-5): DGGITQSPKYLFRKEGQNVTLSCEQNLNHDAMYWYRQDPGQGLRLIYYSQIVNDFQKGDIAEGYSVSREKKESFPLTVTSAQKNPTAFYLCASSIALTGFEPQHFGDGTRLSIL.